These 5 T cell receptor beta chains were all obtained from the same sample, sequenced in a study of molecular identifiers for immune sequencing clone quantification. TCRdb re-derived calls from the PCR reads in MiXCR, one entry per CDR3 protein. The data show about 500,000 distinct CDR3 sequences, around 23% seen once. Material: naive CD8+ T cells from blood, with Jurkat cell RNA spiked in. Subset described: FACS-sorted CD8+CD4-CCR7+CD45RA+ naive T cells. The receptors come from a human donor in good health. Some libraries in this study had Jurkat cell RNA spiked in.

The sample holds a few counts of this clonotype. The genes are TRBV9 and TRBJ1-4; 8 bases align to TRBD1. The CDR3 sequence is 16 residues long. The V gene's germline CDR1 is SGDLS and CDR2 YYNGEE. Losses at the gene ends were 3 bases for V and 3 bases for J; bases not matched to a gene: 7. The CDR3 sequence: CASSAGQGPANEKLFF. CDR3 sequence (DNA): TGTGCCAGCAGCGCCGGACAGGGACCCGCTAATGAAAAACTGTTTTTT.

About this clonotype itself: Being one base from a much bigger clone, this may be a read error. The V gene is TRBV20-1, the J gene TRBJ2-2; the D gene could be TRBD1 or TRBD2 (7 bases each). The CDR3 has 14 residues. V lost 6 bases to trimming and J lost 6 bases, with 17 bases between them. Germline V gene lookup returns CDR1 DFQATT and CDR2 SNEGSKA (reference sequence). The CDR3 DNA follows: TGCAGTGCACATGCCAGGGGGAGGGCCGGGGAGCTGTTTTTT. Translated, it gives CSAHARGRAGELFF.

The genes are TRBV30 and TRBJ1-1, with D possibly matching TRBD1 (5 bases). The CDR3 is 13 amino acids. Germline lookup yields CDR1 GTSNPN and CDR2 SVGIG (reference sequence). Trimming removed 7 bases from V and 1 base from J, with 13 bases in between. This CDR3 is CASEGFPNTEAFF. The CDR3 region has the DNA TGTGCCTCGGAGGGGTTCCCGAACACTGAAGCTTTCTTT.

This clonotype showed up just a few times. The junction does not match germline at one end; this may be a read error. The chain recombines TRBV12-3 or TRBV12-4 with TRBJ2-5; TRBD2 matches 7 bases. There are 13 residues in the CDR3. The CDR3 loop reads CTSSGDFEETQYF. The CDR3 DNA reads TGTACCAGCAGCGGGGACTTCGAAGAGACCCAGTACTTC.

In this sample, this clonotype turned up a few times. Written as DNA, the CDR3 is TGTGCCAGCAGGCCTAGCTGGGGGGCCAAAGATACGCAGTATTTT. Its translation: CASRPSWGAKDTQYF. The chain carries TRBV11-2 and TRBJ2-3; D tentatively reads TRBD1 or TRBD2 (6 bases each). V lost 6 bases and J 5 bases, leaving 18 bases between the germline ends. Germline V gene data show CDR1 as SGHAT and CDR2 as FQNNGV. The CDR3 runs 15 residues.